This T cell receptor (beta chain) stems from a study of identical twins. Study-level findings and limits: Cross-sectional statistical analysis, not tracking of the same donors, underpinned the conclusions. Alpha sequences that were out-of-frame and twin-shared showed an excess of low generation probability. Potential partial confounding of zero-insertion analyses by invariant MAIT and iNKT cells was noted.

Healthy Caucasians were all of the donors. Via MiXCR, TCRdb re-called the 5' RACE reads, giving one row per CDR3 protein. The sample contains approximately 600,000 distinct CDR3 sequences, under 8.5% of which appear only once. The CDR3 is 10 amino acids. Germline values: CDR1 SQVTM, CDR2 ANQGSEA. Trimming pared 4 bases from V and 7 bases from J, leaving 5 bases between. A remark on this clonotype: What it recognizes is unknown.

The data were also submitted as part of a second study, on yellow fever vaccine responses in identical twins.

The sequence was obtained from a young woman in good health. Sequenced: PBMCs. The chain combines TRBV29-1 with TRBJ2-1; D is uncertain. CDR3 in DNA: TGCAGCGTTGCAATAAATGAGCAGTTCTTC. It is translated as CSVAINEQFF.